These 26 T cell receptor beta chains came from one sample sequenced in a study of cytomegalovirus exposure and HLA in healthy donors. In the PCR, 60 Vbeta and 13 Jbeta primers were used. TCRdb's table, derived via immunoSEQ multiplex PCR, lists solely in-frame clones and lacks some. The data show around 150,000 clones, around three quarters seen once. Sequencing was carried out using PBMCs. The source is a man aged 35 to 55 in good health and CMV-seropositive.

This clone was counted a single time. J is TRBJ1-1 and V is TRBV19, with 7 bases matching TRBD1. This CDR3 spans 15 amino acids. J gave up 1 base and V 1 base, and 3 bases lay outside the gene matches. Germline V lookup: CDR1 LNHDA, CDR2 SQIVND (reference sequence). CDR3 nucleotides: TGTGCCAGTAGTATAGTAGGGGGCGCGAACACTGAAGCTTTCTTT. This translates into CASSIVGGANTEAFF.

The chain joins TRBV7-2 to TRBJ1-2; 11 bases line up with TRBD1. Germline V gives CDR1 SGHTA, CDR2 FQGNSA. Losses at the gene ends were 5 bases for V and 4 bases for J; bases not matched to a gene: 3. The CDR3 has 14 amino acids. CDR3 sequence: CASSPDRGLYGYTF. Written as DNA, the CDR3 is TGTGCCAGCAGCCCGGACAGGGGGCTCTATGGCTACACCTTC.

V usage is TRBV5-5 and J usage is TRBJ1-1; 10 positions match TRBD1. Trimming took 4 bases from V and 0 from J; bases not matched to a gene: 3. Germline CDR1 is SGHKS and CDR2 is YYEKEE (reference sequence). CDR3 length equals 15 residues. The CDR3: CASSGGQGMNTEAFF. The DNA for the CDR3 is TGTGCCAGCAGCGGGGGACAGGGGATGAACACTGAAGCTTTCTTT.

The chain is built from TRBV5-4 and TRBJ1-1; 10 nucleotides match TRBD1. The CDR3 covers 14 residues. Losses at the gene ends were 6 bases for V and 5 bases for J; bases not matched to a gene: 7. CDR1 is SGHNT and CDR2 is YYREEE in the germline V gene (reference sequence). CDR3 amino acids: CASNGPGQGTEAFF. The CDR3 DNA is TGTGCCAGCAACGGTCCGGGACAGGGGACTGAAGCTTTCTTT.

The chain carries TRBV30 and TRBJ2-5; TRBD2 matches 8 bases. Trimming took 2 bases from V and 5 from J; bases not matched to a gene: 10. Germline CDR1 GTSNPN, CDR2 SVGIG (reference sequence). The CDR3 covers 15 residues. The CDR3 loop is CAWSSTGLVRETQYF. The CDR3 DNA reads TGTGCCTGGAGTTCAACGGGACTAGTTCGGGAGACCCAGTACTTC.

This clone was recorded a few times. The chain combines TRBV28 with TRBJ1-5, with 10 bases identical to TRBD1. Looked up from germline, CDR1 is MDHEN and CDR2 is SYDVKM. CDR3 length: 14 residues. With V trimmed by 6 bases and J by 6 bases, 5 bases remained unmatched. The CDR3 is CASSLTGGGQPQHF. CDR3 sequence (DNA): TGTGCCAGCAGCCTGACAGGGGGCGGTCAGCCCCAGCATTTT.

This clone occurred once. The chain carries TRBV5-1 and TRBJ2-7, with a possible D match to TRBD1 (6 bases). V shed 0 bases and J shed 5 bases, with 15 bases lying between them. This CDR3 has 15 amino acids. Germline V gene sequence: CDR1 SGHRS, CDR2 YFSETQ. The CDR3 DNA sequence: TGCGCCAGCAGCTTGGAAGAGGGGGTTGGGGACGAGCAGTACTTC. Protein: CASSLEEGVGDEQYF.

The V and J genes are TRBV7-2 and TRBJ2-7, with D possibly matching TRBD2 (6 bases). The V and J ends lost 3 bases and 1 base respectively, with 10 bases between them. There are 14 residues in the CDR3. CDR1 is SGHTA and CDR2 is FQGNSA in the germline V gene. The DNA for the CDR3 is TGTGCCAGCAGCTTGGGACTGATATCCTACGAGCAGTACTTC. It translates to CASSLGLISYEQYF.

Details on this clone: Within the sample, other DNA sequences also encode this same CDR3. This rearrangement joins TRBV6-5 to TRBJ1-5, with TRBD1 identical over 10 bases. J lost 2 bases, V lost 5 bases, and 3 bases had no gene match. The germline gives CDR1 MNHEY, CDR2 SVGAGI. The CDR3 is 15 amino acids. DNA for the CDR3: TGTGCCAGCAGTCGGGACAGGGGTGGCAATCAGCCCCAGCATTTT. This sequence encodes CASSRDRGGNQPQHF.

The chain carries TRBV25-1 and TRBJ2-3; 12 nucleotides line up with TRBD1. Per the germline V gene, CDR1 is MGHDK and CDR2 is SYGVNS. Losses at the gene ends were 5 bases for V and 7 bases for J; bases not matched to a gene: 4. CDR3 size: 14 residues. CDR3 nucleotides: TGTGCCAGCAGTAGGGGGACAGGGGGCTATACGCAGTATTTT. This gives the protein CASSRGTGGYTQYF.

The chain combines TRBV5-8 with TRBJ2-7; TRBD2 is a possible D gene (6 bases). With 0 bases removed from V and 6 bases from J, the gap between germline ends came to 10 bases. The CDR3 is 13 residues long. CDR1 SGHTS and CDR2 YDEGEE come from the germline V gene. The DNA for the CDR3 is TGTGCCAGCAGCTTGGGTCTAGCGACCGAGCAGTACTTC. Protein product: CASSLGLATEQYF.

V is TRBV6-1 and J is TRBJ2-2, with 7 nucleotides matching TRBD2. Losses at the gene ends were 6 bases for V and 5 bases for J; bases not matched to a gene: 12. The germline gives CDR1 MNHNS, CDR2 SASEGT. The CDR3 extends over 16 amino acids. CDR3 region: CASSETGTIPTGELFF. CDR3 DNA sequence: TGTGCCAGCAGCGAAACCGGGACTATCCCAACCGGGGAGCTGTTTTTT.

The chain recombines TRBV7-9 with TRBJ2-1; 9 positions agree with TRBD2. The V gene end was trimmed by 5 bases and the J gene end by 7 bases; junction bases not matched to a gene: 15. The germline V gene encodes CDR1 SEHNR and CDR2 FQNEAQ (reference sequence). The CDR3 covers 17 residues. CDR3 sequence reads: CASSPRLAGTHWNEQFF. The CDR3 coding sequence is TGTGCCAGCAGCCCAAGGCTAGCGGGAACGCACTGGAATGAGCAGTTCTTC.

This chain links TRBV7-9 with TRBJ1-1; D gene uncertain. Germline V gene lookup returns CDR1 SEHNR and CDR2 FQNEAQ (reference sequence). The V end lost 8 bases, the J end lost 3 bases, and 16 bases lay between the germline ends. The CDR3 length is 14 residues. CDR3 in amino acids: CASVNGEKDTEAFF. The CDR3 coding sequence is TGTGCCAGCGTGAATGGGGAGAAGGACACTGAAGCTTTCTTT.

The chain couples TRBV2 to TRBJ2-5; 7 bases are shared with TRBD2. Germline values: CDR1 SNHLY, CDR2 FYNNEI. This CDR3 has 15 amino acids. The V and J ends lost 3 bases and 0 bases, in that order; junction bases with no gene match: 4. In DNA, the CDR3 is TGTGCCAGCAGTGACAGCGGGGTCAACCAAGAGACCCAGTACTTC. It encodes CASSDSGVNQETQYF.

This clone is a singleton in its sample. The CDR3 loop is CASSPTGNYGYTF. The CDR3 DNA reads as TGTGCCAGCAGCCCGACAGGGAACTATGGCTACACCTTC. The V and J genes are TRBV5-6 and TRBJ1-2; 7 bases line up with TRBD1. Losses at the gene ends were 4 bases for V and 2 bases for J; bases not matched to a gene: 2. The CDR3 loop spans 13 amino acids. Germline V gives CDR1 SGHDT, CDR2 YYEEEE.

The chain employs TRBV7-9 and TRBJ1-1; D is unclear. V lost 1 base and J 5 bases, leaving 8 bases between the germline ends. The length of the CDR3 is 13 residues. The germline V gene has CDR1 SEHNR and CDR2 FQNEAQ (reference sequence). In DNA form, the CDR3 reads TGTGCCAGCAGCTTAGGGGCCGGAACTGAAGCTTTCTTT. Protein: CASSLGAGTEAFF. Combining the CDR3 with reference TRBV7-9 and TRBJ1-1 gives the whole variable domain DTGVSQNPRHKITKRGQNVTFRCDPISEHNRLYWYRQTLGQGPEFLTYFQNEAQLEKSRLLSDRFSAERPKGSFSTLEIQRTEQGDSAMYLCASSLGAGTEAFFGQGTRLTVV.

CDR3 DNA sequence: TGTGCCAGCAGTTACTCAGCGGGGGGCGCCTACGAGCAGTACTTC. Its protein is CASSYSAGGAYEQYF. The V call is TRBV6-5, the J call TRBJ2-7; 9 bases agree with TRBD2. The V segment lost 0 bases and the J segment 2 bases; nucleotides outside the gene matches: 2. Germline V CDR1 and CDR2: MNHEY, SVGAGI. The CDR3 is made up of 15 amino acids.

This chain links TRBV5-4 with TRBJ2-3, with 8 bases aligning to TRBD1. V was pared by 2 bases and J by 1 base, with 6 bases of the junction left unmatched. This CDR3 spans 16 amino acids. From germline, CDR1 is SGHNT and CDR2 YYREEE (reference sequence). The CDR3 loop is CASSLGRGQGTDTQYF. Here the CDR3 DNA reads TGTGCCAGCAGCTTAGGTAGGGGACAGGGCACAGATACGCAGTATTTT.

This chain uses TRBV4-1 with TRBJ2-3; 10 nucleotides align to TRBD2. CDR3 length equals 19 residues. The V gene end was trimmed by 5 bases and the J gene end by 1 base; junction bases not matched to a gene: 15. Per germline, CDR1 MGHRA and CDR2 YSYEKL. The CDR3 loop is CASSWGGSGGASGTDTQYF. CDR3 DNA: TGCGCCAGCAGCTGGGGGGGCAGCGGGGGGGCTTCAGGCACAGATACGCAGTATTTT.

J is TRBJ1-2 and V is TRBV6-6; tentative D call: TRBD1 (5 bases). From germline, CDR1 is MNHNY and CDR2 SVGAGI (reference sequence). The CDR3 is 13 residues long. V dropped 5 bases and J dropped 2 bases, with 9 bases sitting between them. DNA for the CDR3: TGTGCCAGCAGTCCAGGGAACAACTATGGCTACACCTTC. Residues: CASSPGNNYGYTF.

The chain carries TRBV6-6 and TRBJ1-1; weak D call: TRBD1 (6 bases). From germline, CDR1 is MNHNY and CDR2 SVGAGI (reference sequence). Trimming pared 4 bases from V and 5 bases from J, leaving 14 bases between. The CDR3 totals 14 residues. The chain's CDR3 is CASSSLGGQTEAFF. CDR3 nucleotides: TGTGCCAGCAGTTCGCTCGGGGGGCAAACTGAAGCTTTCTTT.

The chain joins TRBV7-2 to TRBJ2-3; 11 positions match TRBD2. This CDR3 has 16 residues. V lost 5 bases, J lost 4 bases, and 8 bases stayed unmatched. Germline CDR1 and CDR2: SGHTA and FQGNSA. CDR3 sequence: CASSPLAGGPPDTQYF. The CDR3 region has the DNA TGTGCCAGCAGCCCCCTAGCGGGAGGCCCTCCAGATACGCAGTATTTT. The full variable domain, completed using reference TRBV7-2 and TRBJ2-3, is GAGVSQSPSNKVTEKGKDVELRCDPISGHTALYWYRQSLGQGLEFLIYFQGNSAPDKSGLPSDRFSAERTGGSVSTLTIQRTQQEDSAVYLCASSPLAGGPPDTQYFGPGTRLTVL.

The chain links TRBV5-1 to TRBJ2-3; 9 bases match TRBD1. Germline loops: CDR1 SGHRS, CDR2 YFSETQ. The length of the CDR3 is 16 residues. Trimming removed 0 bases from V and 5 bases from J; junction bases left unmatched: 7. The CDR3 spells CASSLGPGTGRDTQYF. CDR3 sequence (DNA): TGCGCCAGCAGCTTGGGGCCCGGGACAGGGAGAGATACGCAGTATTTT.

The V call is TRBV28, the J call TRBJ2-1, with 9 bases that match TRBD2. Germline assignment: CDR1 MDHEN and CDR2 SYDVKM. CDR3 length: 14 residues. V shed 3 bases, J shed 6 bases, and the junction held 3 bases outside the gene matches. The CDR3: CASSLPRGGNEQFF. CDR3 DNA sequence: TGTGCCAGCAGTTTGCCGCGGGGGGGCAATGAGCAGTTCTTC.

CDR3 region: CASSLDQAGQAFF. DNA of the CDR3: TGTGCCAGCAGCTTAGATCAGGCGGGCCAAGCTTTCTTT. This chain connects TRBV11-3 to TRBJ1-1; D remains unclear. This CDR3 spans 13 amino acids. Germline V CDR1 and CDR2: SGHNT, YENEEA. Deletions cut 0 bases from V and 9 bases from J, with 11 bases between.